This T cell receptor beta chain was sequenced for a study of tumor-infiltrating lymphocytes in oesophageal squamous cell carcinoma. TCRdb re-derived calls from the PCR reads in MiXCR, one entry per CDR3 protein. The repertoire includes over 15,000 distinct CDR3 sequences, over 40% of them detected once, and around 26% sits in the top ten. The CDR3 is 15 amino acids. CDR1 and CDR2 (germline): MNHNS, SASEGT. Sequencing used esophageal tumor tissue. The TCR was taken from a male donor with esophageal squamous cell carcinoma. The V call is TRBV6-1, the J call TRBJ2-1, with 7 nucleotides matching TRBD1. The J call may not be correct, given that the DNA end is closer to TRBJ2-7. CDR3: CASSEVSQGAYEQYF. DNA for the CDR3: TGTGCCAGCAGTGAAGTTAGCCAGGGGGCCTACGAGCAGTACTTC.